This is a list of T cell receptor beta chains from one sample in a study of response to subunit inactivated influenza vaccine. TCRdb re-called the RT-PCR reads with MiXCR, one entry per CDR3 protein. The sample lists 710,000 or so distinct CDR3 sequences; roughly 14% were seen once. This sample comprised PBMCs from blood, obtained about 11 days after vaccination. These receptors originate from a middle-aged man who received an inactivated influenza vaccine. Each CDR3 is given with its conserved first and last residue. The D gene is left open where the match is weak.

>TRBJ2-1|.|TRBV7-6
CASSLQTAATYNEQFF
>TRBJ1-4|.|TRBV4-3
CASSRDGDLGEKLFF
>TRBJ2-5|TRBD1|TRBV6-2/TRBV6-3
CASSERDRAGETQYF
>TRBJ2-7|.|TRBV19
CASSINGAYEQYF
>TRBJ1-1|.|TRBV20-1
CSASLGELAEAFF
>TRBJ2-5|.|TRBV20-1
CSAILLGTQYF
>TRBJ2-5|.|TRBV4-3
CASSQDGQGETQYF
>TRBJ1-2|.|TRBV10-2
CASSDSGLGSYTF
>TRBJ2-7|.|TRBV11-2
CASSSVEGALHEQYF
>TRBJ2-1|TRBD2|TRBV7-9
CASSFGTSNDEQFF
>TRBJ2-2|.|TRBV24-1
CATGREGPNTGELFF
>TRBJ2-1|TRBD1|TRBV28
CASSAQGASNEQFF
>TRBJ1-1|.|TRBV5-4
CASSLDGRGGTEAFF
>TRBJ2-7|TRBD2|TRBV23-1
CASSQNTDGTSGSYEQYF
>TRBJ2-7|TRBD2|TRBV10-3
CAISDGRESYEQYF
>TRBJ2-7|.|TRBV29-1
CSVTGTNYEQYF
>TRBJ2-4|.|TRBV15
CATSRVSTGRVSGIQYF
>TRBJ2-7|TRBD1|TRBV5-1
CASSLLGQGRYEQYF
>TRBJ2-7|.|TRBV4-3
CASSQDGDTPDEQYF
>TRBJ2-2|.|TRBV7-8
CASSPFYTGELFF
>TRBJ2-5|.|TRBV12-3/TRBV12-4
CSSSLKQETQYF
>TRBJ2-3|TRBD2|TRBV5-1
CASSLDAGGPGDTQYF
>TRBJ2-7|TRBD2|TRBV10-3
CAISDWGLAAQYEQYF
>TRBJ2-1|.|TRBV6-2/TRBV6-3
CASNRFPGNYNEQFF
>TRBJ1-1|.|TRBV3-1
CASSPGAGTEAFF
>TRBJ2-7|.|TRBV3-1
CASSQVGEPHEQYF
>TRBJ2-5|TRBD1|TRBV11-2
CASSLGDRSPQYF
>TRBJ2-2|.|TRBV4-3
CASSQDWQITGELFF
>TRBJ1-5|TRBD1|TRBV7-8
CASSHDRGGQPQHF
>TRBJ1-1|.|TRBV6-1
CASRPDQGGTEAFF
>TRBJ2-1|.|TRBV4-1
CASSQGAGGQGSYNEQFF
>TRBJ1-6|.|TRBV4-1
CASSQDGYSYNSPLHF
>TRBJ1-2|.|TRBV29-1
CSVELPGRYGYTF
>TRBJ1-5|.|TRBV20-1
CSLIPGHLRNQPQHF
>TRBJ2-6|.|TRBV3-1
CASSRILSAPGANVLTF
>TRBJ2-2|.|TRBV6-5
CARSYSAGRGGSGELFF
>TRBJ1-5|.|TRBV15
CATSRAGGNQPQHF
>TRBJ1-2|.|TRBV10-2
CASSETEFTNYGYTF
>TRBJ1-1|.|TRBV28
CAILENTEAFF
>TRBJ2-1|.|TRBV2
CASINTGETYNEQFF
>TRBJ2-1|.|TRBV7-9
CASSLMLSLAIYNEQFF
>TRBJ2-7|.|TRBV4-1
CASSQDPTLDYEQYF
>TRBJ2-3|TRBD1|TRBV12-3/TRBV12-4
CATDAPTGTTDTQYF
>TRBJ2-1|.|TRBV6-2/TRBV6-3
CASSISRSYNEQFF
>TRBJ2-7|.|TRBV6-1
CASSPLDGAGYEQYF
>TRBJ2-3|TRBD1|TRBV7-2
CASSSSGQGKYTQYF
>TRBJ2-2|TRBD2|TRBV5-4
CASSNGLAGGPDTGELFF
>TRBJ2-5|TRBD1|TRBV18
CASSPTGGAETQYF
>TRBJ2-3|TRBD2|TRBV10-2
CASGTSGGRADTQYF
>TRBJ1-5|.|TRBV15
CATSREDGPWQPQHF
>TRBJ1-3|.|TRBV28
CASSLQARLSGNTIYF
>TRBJ1-1|TRBD1|TRBV4-1
CASSQDLGTGGTEAFF
>TRBJ2-3|.|TRBV7-2
CASSLSQGNTDTQYF
>TRBJ2-7|TRBD1|TRBV4-1
CASSLRTGDTYEQYF
>TRBJ2-1|.|TRBV29-1
CSVDGGYNEQFF
>TRBJ2-7|TRBD1|TRBV6-2/TRBV6-3
CASSYALGDRSRKDEQYF
>TRBJ2-2|.|TRBV15
CATSRRRDTGELFF
>TRBJ2-7|.|TRBV12-3/TRBV12-4
CASSARRQSSYEQYF